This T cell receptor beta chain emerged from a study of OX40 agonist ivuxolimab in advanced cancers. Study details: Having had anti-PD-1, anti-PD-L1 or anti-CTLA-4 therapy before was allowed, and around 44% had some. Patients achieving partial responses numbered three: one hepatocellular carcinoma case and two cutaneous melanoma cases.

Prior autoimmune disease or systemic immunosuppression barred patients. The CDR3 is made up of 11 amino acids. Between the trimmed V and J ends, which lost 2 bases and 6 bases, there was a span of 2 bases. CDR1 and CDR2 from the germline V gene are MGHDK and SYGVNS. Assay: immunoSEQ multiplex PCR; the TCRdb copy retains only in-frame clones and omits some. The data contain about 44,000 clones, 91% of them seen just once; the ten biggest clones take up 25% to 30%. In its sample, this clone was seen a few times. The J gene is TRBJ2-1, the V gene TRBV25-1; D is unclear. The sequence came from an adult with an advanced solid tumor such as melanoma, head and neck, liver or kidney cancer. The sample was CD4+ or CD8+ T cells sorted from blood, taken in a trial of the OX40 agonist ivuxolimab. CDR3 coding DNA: TGTGCCAGCAGTGAACCCAATGAGCAGTTCTTC. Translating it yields CASSEPNEQFF.